The next 30 T cell receptor beta chains were all read from a single sample in a study of T-cell reconstitution after alpha-beta-depleted transplantation in children. Unique molecular identifiers were used in preparing the TCRbeta library. TCRdb reprocessed the PCR reads via MiXCR and lists one record per CDR3 protein. This sample has 490,000 or so distinct CDR3 sequences; 10% to 13% occur once, and the top ten carry about 2.1%. The specimen was PBMCs, collected before TCRalphabeta/CD19-depleted stem cell transplant. The origin of the receptors is a child aged 2 to 9 with inherited bone marrow failure, due to receive a stem cell transplant.

This clonotype was found many times. The J gene is TRBJ2-7, the V gene TRBV12-3 or TRBV12-4; TRBD2 is a possible D gene (5 bases). Deletions cut 10 bases from V and 0 bases from J, with 10 bases between. The CDR3 covers 12 residues. In DNA form, the CDR3 reads TGTGCCACCGGGGTTAGCTCCTACGAGCAGTACTTC. Protein: CATGVSSYEQYF.

Ten or more counts support this clonotype. The rearrangement links TRBV9 to TRBJ2-7, with D possibly TRBD2 on 6 matching bases. The V gene's germline CDR1 is SGDLS and CDR2 YYNGEE. The length of the CDR3 is 15 residues. The V gene lost 0 bases and the J gene lost 0 bases, with 10 bases spanning the gap. The CDR3 spells CASSVDGGSSYEQYF. As DNA, the CDR3 is TGTGCCAGCAGCGTAGATGGAGGGAGCTCCTACGAGCAGTACTTC. Using reference TRBV9 and TRBJ2-7 for the parts outside the CDR3, the full variable domain is DSGVTQTPKHLITATGQRVTLRCSPRSGDLSVYWYQQSLDQGLQFLIQYYNGEERAKGNILERFSAQQFPDLHSELNLSSLELGDSALYFCASSVDGGSSYEQYFGPGTRLTVT.

This clonotype was picked up many times. DNA for the CDR3: TGCGCCAGCAGCTTGGCCTCCGCTTTGGGGTCCTATGGCTACACCTTC. Translated: CASSLASALGSYGYTF. The V gene is TRBV5-1, the J gene TRBJ1-2; no firm D call. This CDR3 comprises 16 residues. V was trimmed by 0 bases and J by 4 bases, leaving 16 bases between them. Germline V gene lookup returns CDR1 SGHRS and CDR2 YFSETQ.

A single count supports this clonotype. A much larger clone differs from this one at a single base, so this may be a read error. The chain couples TRBV7-2 to TRBJ2-5; 9 nucleotides match TRBD2. Trimming cost V 3 bases and J 5 bases; bases outside gene matches: 10. Germline V gene data show CDR1 as SGHTA and CDR2 as FQGNSA. There are 16 residues in the CDR3. The CDR3 DNA is TGTGCCAGCAGCTTCGCAGTTGGGGCGGGGGGGGAGACCCAGTACTTC. Translated: CASSFAVGAGGETQYF.

This clonotype was picked up many times. The chain has TRBV7-2 and TRBJ1-2, with D perhaps matching TRBD1 (6 bases). The CDR3 consists of 15 residues. With 0 bases removed from V and 7 bases from J, the gap between germline ends came to 15 bases. CDR1 SGHTA and CDR2 FQGNSA come from the germline V gene. CDR3 coding DNA: TGTGCCAGCAGCTTAGCGTCGGGGGGCGCGGGTGGCTACACCTTC. It encodes CASSLASGGAGGYTF.

On this clonotype itself: This may be a read error: a much more frequent sequence differs by one nucleotide. CDR3 sequence reads: CASSFGPAAGYGQYF. In nucleotides, the CDR3 is TGTGCCAGCAGCTTCGGCCCCGCTGCGGGCTACGGGCAGTACTTC. The chain couples TRBV7-9 to TRBJ2-7; weak D call: TRBD2 (5 bases). This CDR3 contains 15 residues. Germline V gives CDR1 SEHNR, CDR2 FQNEAQ (reference sequence).

The J gene is TRBJ2-3, the V gene TRBV20-1; 14 bases fit TRBD2. V was clipped by 6 bases and J by 4 bases; unmatched bases: 6. Germline assignment: CDR1 DFQATT and CDR2 SNEGSKA (reference sequence). The CDR3 covers 15 residues. The CDR3 DNA reads TGCAGTGCGATGGGACTAGCGGGAGCTTCAGATACGCAGTATTTT. As protein: CSAMGLAGASDTQYF.

This clonotype was picked up many times. This chain links TRBV10-3 with TRBJ2-5; maybe TRBD1 (6 bases). The CDR3 extends over 15 amino acids. CDR1 is ENHRY and CDR2 is SYGVKD in the germline V gene. The ends were cut back, 4 bases at V and 5 bases at J, with 17 bases in the middle. The CDR3 spells CAISARDTRGETQYF. The CDR3 DNA reads as TGTGCCATCAGTGCACGGGACACCAGAGGGGAGACCCAGTACTTC.

Turning to this clonotype: One base away lies a much larger clone, so this may be a sequencing read error. This chain uses TRBV7-9 with TRBJ2-2; a possible D gene is TRBD1 (6 bases). The germline V gene encodes CDR1 SEHNR and CDR2 FQNEAQ (reference sequence). V lost 4 bases and J 1 base, leaving 13 bases between the germline ends. This CDR3 region has 16 residues. The CDR3 region is CASSSFRGRNTGELFF. Here the CDR3 DNA reads TGTGCCAGCAGCTCCTTCAGGGGCCGGAACACCGGGGAGCTGTTTTTT.

In its sample, this clonotype was seen a few times. The V call is TRBV9, the J call TRBJ2-2; D remains unclear. Trimming pared 4 bases from V and 3 bases from J, leaving 16 bases between. From germline, CDR1 is SGDLS and CDR2 YYNGEE. The CDR3 extends over 16 amino acids. This CDR3 reads CASSTSTASHTGELFF. The CDR3 DNA follows: TGTGCCAGCAGCACCTCAACCGCCTCTCACACCGGGGAGCTGTTTTTT.

This sequence joins TRBV15 and TRBJ1-2, with D perhaps matching TRBD1 (6 bases). Between the trimmed V and J ends, which lost 5 bases and 4 bases, there was a span of 11 bases. Germline loops: CDR1 LNHNV, CDR2 YYDKDF (reference sequence). The CDR3 is 13 residues long. CDR3 amino acids: CATSWGRGYGYTF. CDR3 DNA sequence: TGTGCCACCAGCTGGGGCAGGGGCTATGGCTACACCTTC.

There are many counts of this clonotype. The chain links TRBV4-1 to TRBJ2-7; D unclear. The CDR3 has 13 residues. Germline V gives CDR1 MGHRA, CDR2 YSYEKL. V dropped 5 bases and J dropped 4 bases, with 12 bases sitting between them. Here the CDR3 DNA reads TGCGCCAGCAGCTATGTGATGGGGTACGAGCAGTACTTC. Encoded protein: CASSYVMGYEQYF.

This clonotype was counted many times. The chain links TRBV3-1 to TRBJ2-7; the D gene is possibly TRBD2 (6 bases). The V end was cut by 4 bases, the J end by 0 bases, with 16 bases between. Germline V gives CDR1 LGHDT, CDR2 YNNKEL (reference sequence). This CDR3 has 16 amino acids. The CDR3 sequence: CASSLRSGLPSYEQYF. As DNA, the CDR3 is TGTGCCAGCAGCCTTCGTTCGGGACTCCCCTCCTACGAGCAGTACTTC.

The table lists this clonotype with many counts. The J gene is TRBJ2-3, the V gene TRBV3-1; 11 positions agree with TRBD2. V was pared by 4 bases and J by 4 bases, with 7 bases of the junction left unmatched. The CDR3 covers 16 residues. Germline V gene lookup returns CDR1 LGHDT and CDR2 YNNKEL (reference sequence). The CDR3 protein is CASSLLTSGTADTQYF. The CDR3 nucleotides read TGTGCCAGCAGCCTATTGACTAGCGGGACCGCAGATACGCAGTATTTT.

This clonotype was found a few times. V is TRBV5-6 and J is TRBJ2-5, with TRBD2 matching 8 bases. V lost 3 bases and J lost 1; bases outside the gene matches: 5. Germline-derived CDR1 and CDR2 are SGHDT and YYEEEE. This CDR3 has 15 residues. CDR3 nucleotide sequence: TGTGCCAGCAGCTACCCACGGGGGGGCCAAGAGACCCAGTACTTC. It is translated as CASSYPRGGQETQYF.

This clonotype was seen at least ten times. The rearrangement uses TRBV29-1 and TRBJ1-2, with a weak D call TRBD1 (5 bases). This CDR3 contains 12 residues. V shed 5 bases and J shed 3 bases, with 10 bases lying between them. CDR1 and CDR2 from the germline V gene are SQVTM and ANQGSEA. This CDR3 is CSVRMGDYGYTF. The DNA of the CDR3 is TGCAGCGTTCGGATGGGGGACTATGGCTACACCTTC.

This clonotype has a handful of counts. The genes are TRBV19 and TRBJ2-1, with 10 bases lining up with TRBD1. This CDR3 spans 15 amino acids. The V segment lost 1 base and the J segment 4 bases; nucleotides outside the gene matches: 1. CDR1 is LNHDA and CDR2 is SQIVND in the germline V gene (reference sequence). The CDR3 protein is CASSIGQGAYNEQFF. CDR3 DNA sequence: TGTGCCAGTAGTATAGGACAGGGGGCATACAATGAGCAGTTCTTC.

With regard to this clonotype: At one end the junction does not follow the germline gene, possibly because of a read error. The rearrangement links TRBV20-1 to TRBJ2-5; possibly TRBD1 or TRBD2 for D (6 bases each). The germline CDR1 and CDR2 sequences are DFQATT and SNEGSKA (reference sequence). This CDR3 comprises 16 residues. The CDR3 DNA sequence: TGCAGTCCTAGTCCCGCGGCTCGGGGGCGCGGGGAGACCCAGTACTTC. This translates into CSPSPAARGRGETQYF.

In this sample, this clonotype turned up many times. This chain links TRBV14 with TRBJ2-1; D possibly corresponds to TRBD1 (5 bases). This CDR3 region has 17 residues. Deletions cut 0 bases from V and 1 base from J, with 13 bases between. CDR1 and CDR2 from the germline V gene are SGHDN and FVKESK. CDR3 protein: CASSQERSRVSYNEQFF. The CDR3 nucleotides are TGTGCCAGCAGCCAAGAACGGTCCAGGGTATCCTACAATGAGCAGTTCTTC.

This clonotype was detected ten times or more. The chain links TRBV28 to TRBJ2-3, with TRBD1 identical over 9 bases. CDR1 MDHEN and CDR2 SYDVKM come from the germline V gene. V was pared by 5 bases and J by 3 bases, with 3 bases of the junction left unmatched. The length of the CDR3 is 14 residues. The CDR3 DNA is TGTGCCAGCAGTGGGGGACAGGGTACAGATACGCAGTATTTT. Its protein is CASSGGQGTDTQYF.

To note about this clonotype: Given a much more abundant clone one base away, this may be a read error. The chain employs TRBV29-1 and TRBJ2-7; 8 positions agree with TRBD2. The V segment lost 6 bases and the J segment 9 bases; nucleotides outside the gene matches: 13. The CDR3 has 13 residues. Per the germline V gene, CDR1 is SQVTM and CDR2 is ANQGSEA. The CDR3 sequence: CSVHGSSGTRQYF. The CDR3 nucleotides read TGCAGCGTGCACGGGAGTAGCGGGACTAGGCAGTACTTC.

The sample holds a few counts of this clonotype. The chain carries TRBV20-1 and TRBJ2-3, with 11 bases aligning to TRBD2. This CDR3 spans 15 amino acids. Germline loops: CDR1 DFQATT, CDR2 SNEGSKA (reference sequence). The ends lost 5 bases at V and 2 bases at J; junction bases unmatched: 6. CDR3 amino acids: CSAEETSGTTDTQYF. The CDR3 DNA reads TGCAGTGCTGAGGAGACTAGCGGGACCACAGATACGCAGTATTTT.

This sequence joins TRBV12-3 or TRBV12-4 and TRBJ1-6; D gene uncertain. This CDR3 spans 12 amino acids. Trimming removed 3 bases at V and 8 bases at J, with 5 bases between. The CDR3 region is CASSLTDSPLHF. Written as DNA, the CDR3 is TGTGCCAGCAGTTTGACGGATTCACCCCTCCACTTT.

Only a few counts were recorded for this clonotype. The rearrangement links TRBV7-9 to TRBJ1-5; 7 bases are shared with TRBD1. The CDR3 extends over 16 amino acids. Germline loops: CDR1 SEHNR, CDR2 FQNEAQ (reference sequence). Germline trimming cut 5 bases from V and 1 base from J; bases unmatched to any gene: 8. CDR3 protein: CASSPKGAGSNQPQHF. CDR3 sequence (DNA): TGTGCCAGCAGCCCAAAGGGGGCAGGAAGCAATCAGCCCCAGCATTTT.

This clonotype occurred a few times. The chain combines TRBV4-1 with TRBJ2-1, with TRBD2 matching over 7 bases. Germline values: CDR1 MGHRA, CDR2 YSYEKL. The trim removed 5 bases at V and 7 bases at J, leaving 2 bases unmatched. This CDR3 contains 12 residues. CDR3 region: CASSVRENEQFF. CDR3 sequence (DNA): TGCGCCAGCAGCGTGCGGGAGAATGAGCAGTTCTTC.

This clonotype was detected ten times or more. The chain uses TRBV29-1 and TRBJ2-7; TRBD1 aligns across 8 bases. The CDR3 has 14 amino acids. With V trimmed by 4 bases and J by 0 bases, 5 bases remained unmatched. Germline V gene data show CDR1 as SQVTM and CDR2 as ANQGSEA. The CDR3 protein is CSVVVDRVSYEQYF. In nucleotides, the CDR3 is TGCAGCGTTGTCGTGGACAGGGTCTCCTACGAGCAGTACTTC.

The sample holds a few counts of this clonotype. The V and J genes are TRBV27 and TRBJ2-1; D is possibly TRBD1 (5 bases). Germline lookup yields CDR1 MNHEY and CDR2 SMNVEV (reference sequence). The CDR3 totals 14 residues. Trimming shortened V by 8 bases and J by 3 bases, and 14 bases separated the two germline ends. This chain's CDR3 is CASATVIGYNEQFF. Here the CDR3 DNA reads TGTGCCAGCGCGACAGTTATAGGCTACAATGAGCAGTTCTTC.

The rearrangement joins TRBV6-1 to TRBJ2-5, with D perhaps assigned TRBD1 or TRBD2 (7 bases each). Germline CDR1 reads MNHNS; CDR2 reads SASEGT. Trimming took 6 bases from V and 5 from J, leaving 22 bases between them. This CDR3 comprises 16 residues. Written as DNA, the CDR3 is TGTGCCAGCAGCCCTAAGCTACAGGGGCGGGAGGAGACCCAGTACTTC. Its protein product is CASSPKLQGREETQYF.

This clonotype was seen ten or more times. This chain links TRBV29-1 with TRBJ2-3; tentative D call: TRBD2 (5 bases). Germline V gene sequence: CDR1 SQVTM, CDR2 ANQGSEA. The V end was cut by 4 bases, the J end by 7 bases, with 12 bases between. The CDR3 length is 12 residues. DNA for the CDR3: TGCAGCGTTGTAGGGTGGAGGAATACGCAGTATTTT. This sequence encodes CSVVGWRNTQYF.

This clonotype was seen only a few times. The rearrangement joins TRBV12-3 or TRBV12-4 to TRBJ1-4, with D hard to call. This CDR3 has 14 residues. With 1 base removed from V and 3 bases from J, the gap between germline ends came to 6 bases. The CDR3 protein is CASSLVQPNEKLFF. CDR3 nucleotide sequence: TGTGCCAGCAGTTTAGTCCAGCCTAATGAAAAACTGTTTTTT.